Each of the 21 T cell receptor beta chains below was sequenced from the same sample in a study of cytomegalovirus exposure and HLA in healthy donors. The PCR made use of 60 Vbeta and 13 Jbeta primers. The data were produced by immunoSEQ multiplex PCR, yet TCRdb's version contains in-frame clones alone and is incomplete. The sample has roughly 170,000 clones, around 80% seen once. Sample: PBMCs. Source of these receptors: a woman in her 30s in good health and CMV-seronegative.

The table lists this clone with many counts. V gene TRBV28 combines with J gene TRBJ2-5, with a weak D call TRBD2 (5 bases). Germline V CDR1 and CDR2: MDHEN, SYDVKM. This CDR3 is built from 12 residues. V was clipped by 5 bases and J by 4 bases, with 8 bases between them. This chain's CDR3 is CASSVGGETQYF. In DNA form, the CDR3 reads TGTGCCAGCAGTGTAGGAGGAGAGACCCAGTACTTC.

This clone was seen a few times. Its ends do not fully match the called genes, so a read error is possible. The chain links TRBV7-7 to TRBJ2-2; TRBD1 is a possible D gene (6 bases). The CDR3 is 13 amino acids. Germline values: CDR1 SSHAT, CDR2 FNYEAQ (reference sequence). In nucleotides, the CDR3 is TGTGCTAGCAGCTTAGGACAGACCGGGGAGCTGTTTTTT. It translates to CASSLGQTGELFF.

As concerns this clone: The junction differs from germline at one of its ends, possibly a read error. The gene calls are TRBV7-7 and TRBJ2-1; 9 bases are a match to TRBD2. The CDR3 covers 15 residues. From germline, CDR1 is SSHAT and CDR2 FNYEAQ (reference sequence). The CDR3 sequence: CASSLVAGASSEQFF. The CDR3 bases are TGTGCTAGCAGCTTAGTAGCGGGAGCTTCGAGTGAGCAGTTCTTC.

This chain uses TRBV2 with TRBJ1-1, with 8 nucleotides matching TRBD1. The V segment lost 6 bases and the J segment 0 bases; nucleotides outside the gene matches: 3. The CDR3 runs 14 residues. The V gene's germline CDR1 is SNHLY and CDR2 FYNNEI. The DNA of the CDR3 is TGTGCCAGCAGCCTGACAGGGGTGAACACTGAAGCTTTCTTT. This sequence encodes CASSLTGVNTEAFF.

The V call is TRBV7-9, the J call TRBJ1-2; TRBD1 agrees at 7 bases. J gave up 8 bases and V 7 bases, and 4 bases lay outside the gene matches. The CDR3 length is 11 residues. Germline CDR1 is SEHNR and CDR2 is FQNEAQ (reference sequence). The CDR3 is CASTDRDGYTF. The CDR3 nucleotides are TGTGCCAGCACCGACAGGGACGGCTACACCTTC.

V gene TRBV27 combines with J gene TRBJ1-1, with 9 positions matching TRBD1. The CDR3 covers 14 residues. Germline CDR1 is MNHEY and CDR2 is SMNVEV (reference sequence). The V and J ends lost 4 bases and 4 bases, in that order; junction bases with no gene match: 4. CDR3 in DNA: TGTGCCAGCAGTTGGACAGGGGCTGGCACTGAAGCTTTCTTT. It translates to CASSWTGAGTEAFF.

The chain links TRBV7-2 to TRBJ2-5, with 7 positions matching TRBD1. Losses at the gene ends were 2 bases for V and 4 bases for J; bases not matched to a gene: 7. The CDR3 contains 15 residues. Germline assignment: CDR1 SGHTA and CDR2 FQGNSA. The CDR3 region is CASSLRGYRGETQYF. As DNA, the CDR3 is TGTGCCAGCAGCTTACGAGGGTACAGGGGAGAGACCCAGTACTTC.

CDR3 residues: CASSDPPKGLAGASLKETQYF. CDR3 in DNA: TGTGCCAGCAGTGACCCTCCGAAGGGACTAGCGGGGGCCTCACTGAAAGAGACCCAGTACTTC. The rearrangement joins TRBV6-4 to TRBJ2-5, with 14 bases identical to TRBD2. After removal of 2 bases from V and 3 bases from J, the junction contained 17 bases not matched to a gene. CDR3 length: 21 amino acids. CDR1 is MRHNA and CDR2 is SNTAGT in the germline V gene.

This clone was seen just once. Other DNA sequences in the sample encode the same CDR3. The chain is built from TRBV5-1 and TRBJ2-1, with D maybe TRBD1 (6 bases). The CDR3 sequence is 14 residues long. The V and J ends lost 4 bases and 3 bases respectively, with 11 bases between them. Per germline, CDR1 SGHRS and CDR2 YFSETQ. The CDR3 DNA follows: TGCGCCAGCAGCCCACAGGGAATCTACAATGAGCAGTTCTTC. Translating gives CASSPQGIYNEQFF.

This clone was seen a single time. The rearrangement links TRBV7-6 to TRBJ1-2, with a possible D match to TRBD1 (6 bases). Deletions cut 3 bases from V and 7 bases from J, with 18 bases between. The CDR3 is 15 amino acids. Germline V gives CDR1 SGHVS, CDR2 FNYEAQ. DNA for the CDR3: TGTGCCAGCAGCTTGACCACCTTGGACAGTAGTGGCTACACCTTC. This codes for CASSLTTLDSSGYTF. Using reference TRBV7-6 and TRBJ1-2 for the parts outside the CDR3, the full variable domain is GAGVSQSPRYKVTKRGQDVALRCDPISGHVSLYWYRQALGQGPEFLTYFNYEAQQDKSGLPNDRFSAERPEGSISTLTIQRTEQRDSAMYRCASSLTTLDSSGYTFGSGTRLTVV.

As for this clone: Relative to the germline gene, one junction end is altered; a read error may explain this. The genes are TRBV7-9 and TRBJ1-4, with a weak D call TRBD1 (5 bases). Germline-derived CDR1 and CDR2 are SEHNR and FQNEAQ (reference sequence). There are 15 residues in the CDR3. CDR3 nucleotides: TGTTCCAGCACCCGGGGTGGAGGGGTAAAGGAAAAACTGTTTTTT. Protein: CSSTRGGGVKEKLFF. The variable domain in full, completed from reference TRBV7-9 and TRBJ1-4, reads DTGVSQNPRHKITKRGQNVTFRCDPISEHNRLYWYRQTLGQGPEFLTYFQNEAQLEKSRLLSDRFSAERPKGSFSTLEIQRTEQGDSAMYLCSSTRGGGVKEKLFFGSGTQLSVL.

CDR3 amino acids: CAISQEGNTEAFF. CDR3 bases: TGTGCCATCAGCCAGGAGGGGAACACTGAAGCTTTCTTT. The chain employs TRBV10-3 and TRBJ1-1; D not resolved. V was shortened by 6 bases and J by 1 base, with 9 bases between the two germline ends. This CDR3 is 13 amino acids long. Germline V lookup: CDR1 ENHRY, CDR2 SYGVKD.

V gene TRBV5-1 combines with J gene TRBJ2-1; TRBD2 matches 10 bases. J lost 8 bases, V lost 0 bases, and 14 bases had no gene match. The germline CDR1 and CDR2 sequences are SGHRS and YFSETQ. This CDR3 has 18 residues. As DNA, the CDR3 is TGCGCCAGCAGCTTGGCGCCACTAGCGGGACGGATTCTCTATGAGCAGTTCTTC. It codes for CASSLAPLAGRILYEQFF. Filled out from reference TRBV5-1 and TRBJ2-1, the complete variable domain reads KAGVTQTPRYLIKTRGQQVTLSCSPISGHRSVSWYQQTPGQGLQFLFEYFSETQRNKGNFPGRFSGRQFSNSRSEMNVSTLELGDSALYLCASSLAPLAGRILYEQFFGPGTRLTVL.

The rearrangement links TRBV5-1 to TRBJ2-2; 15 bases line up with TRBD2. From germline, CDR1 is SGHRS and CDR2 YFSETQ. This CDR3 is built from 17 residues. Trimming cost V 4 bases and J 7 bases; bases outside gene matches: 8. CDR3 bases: TGCGCCAGCAGCCCGGGACTAGCGGGGGGCCAACACGGGGAGCTGTTTTTT. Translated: CASSPGLAGGQHGELFF. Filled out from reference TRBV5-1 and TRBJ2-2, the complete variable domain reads KAGVTQTPRYLIKTRGQQVTLSCSPISGHRSVSWYQQTPGQGLQFLFEYFSETQRNKGNFPGRFSGRQFSNSRSEMNVSTLELGDSALYLCASSPGLAGGQHGELFFGEGSRLTVL.

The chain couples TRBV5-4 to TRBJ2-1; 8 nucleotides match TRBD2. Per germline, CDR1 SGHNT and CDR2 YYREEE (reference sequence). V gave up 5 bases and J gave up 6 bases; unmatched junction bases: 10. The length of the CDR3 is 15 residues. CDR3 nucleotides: TGTGCCAGCAGTCCCGGGACTAGGCCGGGCAATGAGCAGTTCTTC. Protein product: CASSPGTRPGNEQFF.

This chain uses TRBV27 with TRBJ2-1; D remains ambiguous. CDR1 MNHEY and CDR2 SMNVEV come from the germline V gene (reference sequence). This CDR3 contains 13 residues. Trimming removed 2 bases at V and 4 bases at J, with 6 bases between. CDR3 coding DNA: TGTGCCAGCAGTTTAATGTCTTACAATGAGCAGTTCTTC. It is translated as CASSLMSYNEQFF.

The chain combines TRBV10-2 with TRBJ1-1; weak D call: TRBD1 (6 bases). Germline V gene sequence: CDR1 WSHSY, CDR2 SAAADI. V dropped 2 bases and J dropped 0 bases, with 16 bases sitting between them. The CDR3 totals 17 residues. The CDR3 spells CASSENVGQRLNTEAFF. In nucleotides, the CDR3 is TGCGCCAGCAGTGAGAATGTCGGACAGAGACTGAACACTGAAGCTTTCTTT.

CDR3: CASSLVTGDNQPQHF. CDR3 DNA: TGTGCCAGCAGCTTAGTTACAGGGGACAATCAGCCCCAGCATTTT. The chain uses TRBV7-9 and TRBJ1-5; 7 bases are a match to TRBD1. The V gene end was trimmed by 1 base and the J gene end by 3 bases; junction bases not matched to a gene: 3. The germline V gene has CDR1 SEHNR and CDR2 FQNEAQ (reference sequence). This CDR3 region has 15 residues.

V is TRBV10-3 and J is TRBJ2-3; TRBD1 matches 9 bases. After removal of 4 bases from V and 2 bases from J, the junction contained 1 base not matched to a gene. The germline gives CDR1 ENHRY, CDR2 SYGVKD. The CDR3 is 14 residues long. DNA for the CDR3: TGTGCCATCAGTGGGGACAGGGCCACAGATACGCAGTATTTT. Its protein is CAISGDRATDTQYF.

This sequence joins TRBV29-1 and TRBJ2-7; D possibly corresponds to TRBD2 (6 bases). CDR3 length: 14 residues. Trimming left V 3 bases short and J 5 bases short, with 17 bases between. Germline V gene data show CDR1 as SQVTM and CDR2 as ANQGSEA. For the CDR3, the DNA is TGCAGCGTTGAGCTAGGTACTAGCTGGGACGAGCAGTACTTC. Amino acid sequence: CSVELGTSWDEQYF.

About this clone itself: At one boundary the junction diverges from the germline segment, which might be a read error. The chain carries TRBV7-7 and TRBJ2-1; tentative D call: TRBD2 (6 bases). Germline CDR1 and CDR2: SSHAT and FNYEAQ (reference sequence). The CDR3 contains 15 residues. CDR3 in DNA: TGTGCTAGCAGCCCGAGCGGTCAGGAGGGCAATGAGCAGTTCTTC. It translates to CASSPSGQEGNEQFF.